This entry features one T cell receptor beta chain sequence. Its target is unknown. One end of the junction does not line up with germline, which may come from a read error. There are 13 residues in the CDR3. Germline CDR1 reads SGHVS; CDR2 reads FNYEAQ. One entry per CDR3 protein results from TCRdb running MiXCR on the reads. Among around 530,000 distinct CDR3 sequences listed, around a quarter were seen once. This sample was included in a study of T cell repertoires in cytomegalovirus infection. Study at large: The public TCR beta signatures pointed to both CMV infection and matching HLA type. General study points: Identification of carriers of CMV plus the relevant HLA was achieved through cumulative public TCR beta family frequency. CMV-specific HLA-C-restricted TCR beta clonotypes dominated the ex vivo response.

This TCR was recovered from a human donor in good health (CMV status not recorded). Some clones in this sample may be carry-over from other donors' samples. The chain has TRBV7-6 and TRBJ2-3, with D maybe TRBD2 (6 bases). Source material: PBMCs. The CDR3 region has the DNA TGTGCTAGCAGCCCCCGCGGGGAAGATACGCAGTATTTT. Amino acid sequence: CASSPRGEDTQYF.